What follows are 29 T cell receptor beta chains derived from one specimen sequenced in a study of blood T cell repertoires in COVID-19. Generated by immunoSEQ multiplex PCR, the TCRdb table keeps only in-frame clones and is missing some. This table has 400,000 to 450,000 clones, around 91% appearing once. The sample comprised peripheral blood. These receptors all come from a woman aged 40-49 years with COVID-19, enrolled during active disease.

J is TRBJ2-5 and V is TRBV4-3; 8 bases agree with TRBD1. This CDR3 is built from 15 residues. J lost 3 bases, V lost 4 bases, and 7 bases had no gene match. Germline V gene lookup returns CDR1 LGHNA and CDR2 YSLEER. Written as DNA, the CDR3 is TGCGCCAGCAGCCGAGTTGGACAGGGTAAAGAGACCCAGTACTTC. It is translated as CASSRVGQGKETQYF.

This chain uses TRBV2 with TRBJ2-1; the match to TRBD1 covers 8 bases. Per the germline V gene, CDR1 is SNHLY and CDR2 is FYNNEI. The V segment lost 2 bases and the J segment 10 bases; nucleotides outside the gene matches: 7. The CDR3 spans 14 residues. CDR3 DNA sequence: TGTGCCAGCAGTGAATGGGGACAGGCGCAGGAGCAGTTCTTC. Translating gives CASSEWGQAQEQFF.

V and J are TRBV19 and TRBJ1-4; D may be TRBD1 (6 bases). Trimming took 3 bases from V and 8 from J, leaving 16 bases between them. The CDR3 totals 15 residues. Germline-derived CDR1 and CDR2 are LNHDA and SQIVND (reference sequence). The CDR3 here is CASSISAGDDEKLFF. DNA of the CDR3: TGTGCCAGTAGTATCAGCGCAGGGGATGACGAAAAACTGTTTTTT.

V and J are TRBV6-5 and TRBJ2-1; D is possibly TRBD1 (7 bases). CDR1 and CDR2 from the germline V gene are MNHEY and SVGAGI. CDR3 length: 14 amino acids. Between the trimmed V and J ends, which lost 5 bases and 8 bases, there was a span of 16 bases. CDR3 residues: CASSRITGEDEQFF. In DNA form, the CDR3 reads TGTGCCAGCAGTCGGATTACAGGGGAGGATGAGCAGTTCTTC.

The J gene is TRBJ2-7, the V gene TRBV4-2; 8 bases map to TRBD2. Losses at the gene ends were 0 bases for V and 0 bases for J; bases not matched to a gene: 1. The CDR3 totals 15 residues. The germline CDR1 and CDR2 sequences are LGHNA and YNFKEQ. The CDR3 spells CASSQDLAGSYEQYF. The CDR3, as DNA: TGTGCCAGCAGCCAAGATCTAGCGGGCTCCTACGAGCAGTACTTC.

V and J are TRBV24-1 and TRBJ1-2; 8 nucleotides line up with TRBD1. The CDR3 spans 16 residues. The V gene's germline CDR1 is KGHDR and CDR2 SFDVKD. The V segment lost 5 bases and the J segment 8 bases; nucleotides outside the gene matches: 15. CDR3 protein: CATSGPGQARPEGYTF. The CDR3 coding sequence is TGTGCCACCAGTGGGCCGGGACAGGCAAGGCCGGAAGGCTACACCTTC.

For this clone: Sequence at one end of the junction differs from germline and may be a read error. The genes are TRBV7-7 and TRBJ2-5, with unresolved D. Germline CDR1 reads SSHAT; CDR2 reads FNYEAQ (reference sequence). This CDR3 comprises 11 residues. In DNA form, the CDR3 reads TGTGCTAGCAGCCCCGGTGAGACCCAGTACTTC. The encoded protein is CASSPGETQYF.

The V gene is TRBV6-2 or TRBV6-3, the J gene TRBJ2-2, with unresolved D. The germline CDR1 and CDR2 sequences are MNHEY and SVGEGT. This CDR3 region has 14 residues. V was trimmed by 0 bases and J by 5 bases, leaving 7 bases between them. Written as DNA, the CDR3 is TGTGCCAGCAGTTACTCTTGGCAGACCGGGGAGCTGTTTTTT. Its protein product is CASSYSWQTGELFF.

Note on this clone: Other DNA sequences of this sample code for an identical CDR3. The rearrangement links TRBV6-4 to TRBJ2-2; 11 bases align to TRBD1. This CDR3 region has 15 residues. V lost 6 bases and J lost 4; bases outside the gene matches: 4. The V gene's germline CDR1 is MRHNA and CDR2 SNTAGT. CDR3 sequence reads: CASRAGTGGTGELFF. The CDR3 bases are TGTGCCAGCAGAGCCGGGACAGGGGGCACCGGGGAGCTGTTTTTT.

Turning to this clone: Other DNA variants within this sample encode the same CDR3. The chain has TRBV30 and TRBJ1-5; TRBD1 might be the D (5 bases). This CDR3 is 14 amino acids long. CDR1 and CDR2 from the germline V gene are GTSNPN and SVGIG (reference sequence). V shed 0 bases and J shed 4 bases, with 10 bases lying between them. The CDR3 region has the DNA TGTGCCTGGAGTGTATCGTCAGGGAATCAGCCCCAGCATTTT. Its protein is CAWSVSSGNQPQHF.

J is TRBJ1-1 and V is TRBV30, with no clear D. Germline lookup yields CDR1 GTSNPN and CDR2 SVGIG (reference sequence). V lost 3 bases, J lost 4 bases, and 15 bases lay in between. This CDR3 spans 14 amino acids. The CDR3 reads CAWRPGRGSTEAFF. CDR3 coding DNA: TGTGCCTGGAGGCCTGGACGGGGAAGCACTGAAGCTTTCTTT.

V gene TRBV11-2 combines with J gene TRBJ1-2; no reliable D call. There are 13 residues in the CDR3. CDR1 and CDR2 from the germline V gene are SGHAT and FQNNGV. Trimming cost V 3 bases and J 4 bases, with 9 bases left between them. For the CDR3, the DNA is TGTGCCAGCAGCTTGGCCATTTCCTATGGCTACACCTTC. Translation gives CASSLAISYGYTF.

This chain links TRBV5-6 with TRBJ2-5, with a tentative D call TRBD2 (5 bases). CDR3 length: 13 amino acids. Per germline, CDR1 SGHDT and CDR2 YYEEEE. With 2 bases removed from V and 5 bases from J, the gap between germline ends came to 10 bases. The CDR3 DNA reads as TGTGCCAGCAGCTTCTACTCGGGGGAGACCCAGTACTTC. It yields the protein CASSFYSGETQYF.

In DNA, the CDR3 is TGTGCCAGCACCAAAGGGGGGGGTCCCGGGGAGCTGTTTTTT. It codes for CASTKGGGPGELFF. The chain combines TRBV6-4 with TRBJ2-2; a weak D match, TRBD2 (7 bases). With 7 bases removed from V and 6 bases from J, the gap between germline ends came to 15 bases. Germline V gene data show CDR1 as MRHNA and CDR2 as SNTAGT. The CDR3 is 14 amino acids.

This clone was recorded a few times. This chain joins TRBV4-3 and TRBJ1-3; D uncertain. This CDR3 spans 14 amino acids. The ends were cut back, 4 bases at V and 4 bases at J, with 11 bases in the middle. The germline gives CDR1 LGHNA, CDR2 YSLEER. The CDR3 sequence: CASSRAGSGNTIYF. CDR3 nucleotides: TGCGCCAGCAGCCGGGCGGGTTCAGGAAACACCATATATTTT.

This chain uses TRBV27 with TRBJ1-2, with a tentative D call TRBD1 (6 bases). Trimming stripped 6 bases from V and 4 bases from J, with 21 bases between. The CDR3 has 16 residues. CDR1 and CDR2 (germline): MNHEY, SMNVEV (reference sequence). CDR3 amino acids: CASRGAGRKVGYGYTF. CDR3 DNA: TGTGCCAGCAGGGGGGCCGGACGCAAGGTCGGCTATGGCTACACCTTC.

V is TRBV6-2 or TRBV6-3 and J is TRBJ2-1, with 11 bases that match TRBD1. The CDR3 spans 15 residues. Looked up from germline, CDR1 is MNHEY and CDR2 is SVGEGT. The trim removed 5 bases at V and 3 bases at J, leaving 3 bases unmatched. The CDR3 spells CASSEGQGDYNEQFF. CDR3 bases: TGTGCCAGCAGTGAGGGACAGGGGGACTACAATGAGCAGTTCTTC.

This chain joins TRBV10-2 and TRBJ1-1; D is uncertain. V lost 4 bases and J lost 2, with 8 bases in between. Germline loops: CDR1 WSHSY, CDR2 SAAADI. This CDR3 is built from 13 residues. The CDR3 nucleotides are TGCGCCAGCAGTGGAGTCATCAACACTGAAGCTTTCTTT. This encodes CASSGVINTEAFF.

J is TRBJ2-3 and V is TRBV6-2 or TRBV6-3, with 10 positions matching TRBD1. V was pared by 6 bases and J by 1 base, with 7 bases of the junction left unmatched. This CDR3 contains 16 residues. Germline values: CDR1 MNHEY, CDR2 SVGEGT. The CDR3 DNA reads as TGTGCCAGCAGCCCCGGGACAGGGGACGGCACAGATACGCAGTATTTT. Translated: CASSPGTGDGTDTQYF.

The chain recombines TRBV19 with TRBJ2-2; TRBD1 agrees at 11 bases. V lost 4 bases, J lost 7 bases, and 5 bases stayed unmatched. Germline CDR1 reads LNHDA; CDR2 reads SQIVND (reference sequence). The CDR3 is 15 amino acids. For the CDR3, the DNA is TGTGCCAGTAGTAGCCGGGACAGGGGGATCGGGGAGCTGTTTTTT. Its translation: CASSSRDRGIGELFF.

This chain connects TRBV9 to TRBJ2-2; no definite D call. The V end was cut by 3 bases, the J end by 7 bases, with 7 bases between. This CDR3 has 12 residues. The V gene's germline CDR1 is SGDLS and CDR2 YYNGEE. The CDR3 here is CASSALFGELFF. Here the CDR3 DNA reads TGTGCCAGCAGCGCCCTTTTCGGGGAGCTGTTTTTT.

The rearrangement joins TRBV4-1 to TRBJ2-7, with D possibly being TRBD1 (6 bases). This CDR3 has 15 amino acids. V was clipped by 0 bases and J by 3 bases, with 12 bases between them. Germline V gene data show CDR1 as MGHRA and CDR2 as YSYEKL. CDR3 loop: CASSQDTGQFYEQYF. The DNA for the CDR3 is TGCGCCAGCAGCCAAGATACCGGACAGTTCTACGAGCAGTACTTC.

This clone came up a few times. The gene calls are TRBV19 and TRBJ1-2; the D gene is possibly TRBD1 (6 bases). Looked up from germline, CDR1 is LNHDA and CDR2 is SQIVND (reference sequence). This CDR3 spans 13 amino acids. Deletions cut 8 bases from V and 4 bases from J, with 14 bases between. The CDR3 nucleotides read TGTGCCAGTTCCCACAGGGCGTTCTATGGCTACACCTTC. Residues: CASSHRAFYGYTF.

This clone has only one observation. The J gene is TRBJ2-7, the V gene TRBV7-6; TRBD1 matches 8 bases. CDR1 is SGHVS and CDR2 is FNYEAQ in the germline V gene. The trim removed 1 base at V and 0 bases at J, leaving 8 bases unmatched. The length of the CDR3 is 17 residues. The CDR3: CASSLGTGFLSSYEQYF. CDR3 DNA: TGTGCCAGCAGCTTAGGGACAGGGTTCCTGAGCTCCTACGAGCAGTACTTC.

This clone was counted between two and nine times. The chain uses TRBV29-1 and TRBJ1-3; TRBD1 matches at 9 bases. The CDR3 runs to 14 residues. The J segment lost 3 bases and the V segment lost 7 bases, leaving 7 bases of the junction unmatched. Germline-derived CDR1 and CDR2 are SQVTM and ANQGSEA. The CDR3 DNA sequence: TGCAGCGGGAAGGGACAGGGCTTTGGAAACACCATATATTTT. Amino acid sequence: CSGKGQGFGNTIYF.

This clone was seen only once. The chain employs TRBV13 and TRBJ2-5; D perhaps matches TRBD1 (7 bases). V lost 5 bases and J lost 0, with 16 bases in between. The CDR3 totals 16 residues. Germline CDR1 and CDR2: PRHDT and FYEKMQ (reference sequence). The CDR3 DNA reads TGTGCCAGCAGCAGGGGAGGACAGGCCTACCAAGAGACCCAGTACTTC. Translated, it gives CASSRGGQAYQETQYF.

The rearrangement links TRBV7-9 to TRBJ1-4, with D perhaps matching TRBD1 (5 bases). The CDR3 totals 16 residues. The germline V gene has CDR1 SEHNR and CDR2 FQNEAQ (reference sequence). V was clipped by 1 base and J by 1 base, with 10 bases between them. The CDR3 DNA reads TGTGCCAGCAGCTTAGAAGGGACTGGAACTAATGAAAAACTGTTTTTT. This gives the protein CASSLEGTGTNEKLFF.

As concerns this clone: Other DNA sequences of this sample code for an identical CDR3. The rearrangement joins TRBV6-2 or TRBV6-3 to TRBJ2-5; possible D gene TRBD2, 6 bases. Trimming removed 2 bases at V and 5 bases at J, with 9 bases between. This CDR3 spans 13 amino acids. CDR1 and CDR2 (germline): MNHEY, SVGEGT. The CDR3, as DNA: TGTGCCAGCAGTTACAGGGCGGGGGAGACCCAGTACTTC. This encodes CASSYRAGETQYF.

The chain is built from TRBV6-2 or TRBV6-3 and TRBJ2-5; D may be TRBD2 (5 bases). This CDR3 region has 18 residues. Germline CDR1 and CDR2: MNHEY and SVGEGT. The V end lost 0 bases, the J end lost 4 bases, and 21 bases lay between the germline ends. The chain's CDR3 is CASSYSNYSTASRETQYF. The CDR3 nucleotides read TGTGCCAGCAGTTACTCGAATTATTCGACGGCTAGCAGAGAGACCCAGTACTTC.